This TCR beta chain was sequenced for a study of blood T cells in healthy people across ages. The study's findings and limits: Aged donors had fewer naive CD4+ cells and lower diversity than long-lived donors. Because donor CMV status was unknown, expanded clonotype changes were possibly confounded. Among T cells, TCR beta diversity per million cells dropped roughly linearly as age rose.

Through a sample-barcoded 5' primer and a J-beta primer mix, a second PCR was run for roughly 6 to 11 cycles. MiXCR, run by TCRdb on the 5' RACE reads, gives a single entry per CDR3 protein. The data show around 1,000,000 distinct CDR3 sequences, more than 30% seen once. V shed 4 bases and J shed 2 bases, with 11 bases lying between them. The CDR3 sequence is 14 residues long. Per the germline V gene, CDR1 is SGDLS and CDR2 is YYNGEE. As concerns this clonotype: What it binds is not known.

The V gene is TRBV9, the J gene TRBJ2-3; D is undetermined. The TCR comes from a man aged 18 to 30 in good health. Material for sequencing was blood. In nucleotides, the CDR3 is TGTGCCAGCAGCACCAAAAGGACCACAGATACGCAGTATTTT. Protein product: CASSTKRTTDTQYF.